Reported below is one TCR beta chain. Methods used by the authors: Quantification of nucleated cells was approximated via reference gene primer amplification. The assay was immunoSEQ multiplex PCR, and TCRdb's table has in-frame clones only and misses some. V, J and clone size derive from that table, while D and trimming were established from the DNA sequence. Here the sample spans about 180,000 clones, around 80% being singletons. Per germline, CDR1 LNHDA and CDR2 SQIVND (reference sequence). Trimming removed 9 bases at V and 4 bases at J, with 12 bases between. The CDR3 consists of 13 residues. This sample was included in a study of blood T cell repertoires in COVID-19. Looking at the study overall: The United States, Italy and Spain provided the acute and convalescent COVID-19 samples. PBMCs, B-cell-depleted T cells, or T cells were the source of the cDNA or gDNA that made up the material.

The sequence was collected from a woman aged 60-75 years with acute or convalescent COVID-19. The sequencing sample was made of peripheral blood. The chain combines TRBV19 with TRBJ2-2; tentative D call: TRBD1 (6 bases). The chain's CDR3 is CASRGRSTGELFF. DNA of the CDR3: TGTGCCAGCAGGGGTCGTAGCACCGGGGAGCTGTTTTTT.